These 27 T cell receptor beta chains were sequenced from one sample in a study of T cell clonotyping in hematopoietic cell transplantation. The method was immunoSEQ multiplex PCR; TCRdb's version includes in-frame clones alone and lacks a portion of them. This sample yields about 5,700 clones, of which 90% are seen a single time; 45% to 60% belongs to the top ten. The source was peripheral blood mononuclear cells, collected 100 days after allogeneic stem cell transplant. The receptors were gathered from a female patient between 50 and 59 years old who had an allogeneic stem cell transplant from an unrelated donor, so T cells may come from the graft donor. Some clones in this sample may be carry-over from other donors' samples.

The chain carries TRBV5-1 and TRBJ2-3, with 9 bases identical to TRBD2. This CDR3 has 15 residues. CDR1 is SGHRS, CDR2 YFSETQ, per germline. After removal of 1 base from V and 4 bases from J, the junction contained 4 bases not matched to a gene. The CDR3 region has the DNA TGCGCCAGCAGCTTGAGCGGGGGGTACTCAGATACGCAGTATTTT. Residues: CASSLSGGYSDTQYF.

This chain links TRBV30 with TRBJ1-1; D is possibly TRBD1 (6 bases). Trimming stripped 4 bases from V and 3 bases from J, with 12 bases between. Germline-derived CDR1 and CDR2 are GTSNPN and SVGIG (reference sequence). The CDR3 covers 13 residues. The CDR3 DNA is TGTGCCTGGAATAGACAGGAGTACACTGAAGCTTTCTTT. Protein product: CAWNRQEYTEAFF.

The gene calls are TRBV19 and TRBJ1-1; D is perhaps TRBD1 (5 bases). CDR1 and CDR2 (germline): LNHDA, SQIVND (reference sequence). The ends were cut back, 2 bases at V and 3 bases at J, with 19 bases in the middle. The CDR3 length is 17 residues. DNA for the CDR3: TGTGCCAGTAGTATACAAATCGTCAGGGTAAGACACACTGAAGCTTTCTTT. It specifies CASSIQIVRVRHTEAFF.

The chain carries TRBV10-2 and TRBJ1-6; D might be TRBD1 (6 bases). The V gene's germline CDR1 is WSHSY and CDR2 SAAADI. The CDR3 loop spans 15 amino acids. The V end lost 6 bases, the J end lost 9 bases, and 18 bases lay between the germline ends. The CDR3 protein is CASRGRQEKGSPLHF. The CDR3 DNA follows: TGCGCCAGCAGGGGACGACAGGAAAAAGGTTCACCCCTCCACTTT.

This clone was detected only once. The CDR3 region is CASSQFKLSSGNTIYF. The CDR3 coding sequence is TGCGCCAGCAGCCAATTCAAGTTGAGCTCTGGAAACACCATATATTTT. The chain carries TRBV4-1 and TRBJ1-3; D not certain. Germline assignment: CDR1 MGHRA and CDR2 YSYEKL. V lost 2 bases to trimming and J lost 0 bases, with 11 bases between them. This CDR3 region has 16 residues.

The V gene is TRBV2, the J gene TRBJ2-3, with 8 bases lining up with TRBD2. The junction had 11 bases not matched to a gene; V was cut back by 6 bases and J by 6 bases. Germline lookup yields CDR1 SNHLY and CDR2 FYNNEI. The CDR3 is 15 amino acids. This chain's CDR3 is CASRHSGLGEDTQYF. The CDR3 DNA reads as TGTGCCAGCAGACATTCGGGACTAGGAGAGGATACGCAGTATTTT. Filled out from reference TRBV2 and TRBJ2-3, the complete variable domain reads EPEVTQTPSHQVTQMGQEVILRCVPISNHLYFYWYRQILGQKVEFLVSFYNNEISEKSEIFDDQFSVERPDGSNFTLKIRSTKLEDSAMYFCASRHSGLGEDTQYFGPGTRLTVL.

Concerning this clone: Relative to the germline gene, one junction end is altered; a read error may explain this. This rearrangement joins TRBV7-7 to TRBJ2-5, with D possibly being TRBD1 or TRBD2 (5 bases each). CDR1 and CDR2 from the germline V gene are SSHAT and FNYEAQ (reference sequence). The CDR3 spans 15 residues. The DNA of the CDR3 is TGTGCTAGCAGCCCCCAACCCACGGGGACAGAGACCCAGTACTTC. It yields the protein CASSPQPTGTETQYF.

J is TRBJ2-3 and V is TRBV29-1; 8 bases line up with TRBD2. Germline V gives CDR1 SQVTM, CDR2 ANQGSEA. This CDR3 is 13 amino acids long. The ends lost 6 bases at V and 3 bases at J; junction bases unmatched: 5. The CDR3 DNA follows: TGCAGCGTAGCGGGAGTCGGGACAGATACGCAGTATTTT. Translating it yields CSVAGVGTDTQYF.

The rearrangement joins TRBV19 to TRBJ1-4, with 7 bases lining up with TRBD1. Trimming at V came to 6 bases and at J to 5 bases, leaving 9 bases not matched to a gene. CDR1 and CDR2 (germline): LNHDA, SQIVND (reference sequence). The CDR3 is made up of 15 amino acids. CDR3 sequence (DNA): TGTGCCAGTAGCAAGAAACAGGGGTTCAATGAAAAACTGTTTTTT. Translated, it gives CASSKKQGFNEKLFF. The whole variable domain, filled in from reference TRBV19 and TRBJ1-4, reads DGGITQSPKYLFRKEGQNVTLSCEQNLNHDAMYWYRQDPGQGLRLIYYSQIVNDFQKGDIAEGYSVSREKKESFPLTVTSAQKNPTAFYLCASSKKQGFNEKLFFGSGTQLSVL.

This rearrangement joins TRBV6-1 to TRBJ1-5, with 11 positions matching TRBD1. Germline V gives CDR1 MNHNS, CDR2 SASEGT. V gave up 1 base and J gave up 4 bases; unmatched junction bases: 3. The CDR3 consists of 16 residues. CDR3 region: CASSEGTGGPNQPQHF. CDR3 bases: TGTGCCAGCAGTGAAGGGACAGGGGGCCCGAATCAGCCCCAGCATTTT.

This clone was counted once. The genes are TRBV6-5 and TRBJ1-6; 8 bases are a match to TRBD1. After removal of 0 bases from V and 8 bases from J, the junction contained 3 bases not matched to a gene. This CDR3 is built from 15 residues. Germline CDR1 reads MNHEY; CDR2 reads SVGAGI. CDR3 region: CASSYSGQGYSPLHF. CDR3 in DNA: TGTGCCAGCAGTTACTCCGGACAGGGATATTCACCCCTCCACTTT.

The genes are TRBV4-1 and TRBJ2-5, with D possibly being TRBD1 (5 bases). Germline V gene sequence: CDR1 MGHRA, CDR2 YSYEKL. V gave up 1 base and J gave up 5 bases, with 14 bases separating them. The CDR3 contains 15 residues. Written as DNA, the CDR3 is TGCGCCAGCAGCCAAGTCCAGGGCGTTTGGGAGACCCAGTACTTC. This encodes CASSQVQGVWETQYF.

Here the CDR3 reads CASSPGGGDQETQYF. The CDR3 region has the DNA TGTGCCAGCAGCCCCGGAGGAGGGGACCAAGAGACCCAGTACTTC. The chain couples TRBV9 to TRBJ2-5; weak D call: TRBD2 (6 bases). V was shortened by 4 bases and J by 0 bases, with 13 bases between the two germline ends. Germline-derived CDR1 and CDR2 are SGDLS and YYNGEE. This CDR3 is 15 amino acids long. Based on the CDR3 plus reference TRBV9 and TRBJ2-5, the full variable domain is DSGVTQTPKHLITATGQRVTLRCSPRSGDLSVYWYQQSLDQGLQFLIQYYNGEERAKGNILERFSAQQFPDLHSELNLSSLELGDSALYFCASSPGGGDQETQYFGPGTRLLVL.

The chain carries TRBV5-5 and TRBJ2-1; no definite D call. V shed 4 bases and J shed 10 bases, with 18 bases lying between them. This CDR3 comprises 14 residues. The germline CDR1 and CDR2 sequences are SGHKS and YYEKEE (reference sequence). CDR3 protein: CASSTMTAEWEQFF. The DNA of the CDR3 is TGTGCCAGCAGCACCATGACCGCCGAGTGGGAGCAGTTCTTC.

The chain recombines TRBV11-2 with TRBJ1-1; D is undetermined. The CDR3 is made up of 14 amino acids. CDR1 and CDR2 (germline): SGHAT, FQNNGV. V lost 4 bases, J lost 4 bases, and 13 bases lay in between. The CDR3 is CASSSGLWGTEAFF. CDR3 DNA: TGTGCCAGCAGCTCTGGTCTATGGGGCACTGAAGCTTTCTTT.

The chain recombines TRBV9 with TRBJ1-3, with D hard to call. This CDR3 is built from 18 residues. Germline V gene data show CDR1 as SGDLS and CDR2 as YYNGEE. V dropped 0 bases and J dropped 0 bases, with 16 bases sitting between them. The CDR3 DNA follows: TGTGCCAGCAGCGTAGGTGGATTCGAACCTTTCTCTGGAAACACCATATATTTT. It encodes CASSVGGFEPFSGNTIYF. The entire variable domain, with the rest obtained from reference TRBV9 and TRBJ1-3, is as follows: DSGVTQTPKHLITATGQRVTLRCSPRSGDLSVYWYQQSLDQGLQFLIQYYNGEERAKGNILERFSAQQFPDLHSELNLSSLELGDSALYFCASSVGGFEPFSGNTIYFGEGSWLTVV.

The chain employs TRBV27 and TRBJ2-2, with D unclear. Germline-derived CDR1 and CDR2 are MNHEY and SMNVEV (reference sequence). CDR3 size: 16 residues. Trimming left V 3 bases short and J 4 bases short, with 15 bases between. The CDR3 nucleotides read TGTGCCAGCAGTTTGTCCCTCGGTACCACCACCGGGGAGCTGTTTTTT. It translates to CASSLSLGTTTGELFF.

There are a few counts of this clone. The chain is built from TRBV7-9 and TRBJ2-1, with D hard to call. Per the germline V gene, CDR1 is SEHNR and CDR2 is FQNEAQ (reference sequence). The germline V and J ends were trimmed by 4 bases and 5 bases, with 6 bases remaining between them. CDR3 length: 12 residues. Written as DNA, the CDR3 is TGTGCCAGCAGCTACGGTAACAATGAGCAGTTCTTC. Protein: CASSYGNNEQFF.

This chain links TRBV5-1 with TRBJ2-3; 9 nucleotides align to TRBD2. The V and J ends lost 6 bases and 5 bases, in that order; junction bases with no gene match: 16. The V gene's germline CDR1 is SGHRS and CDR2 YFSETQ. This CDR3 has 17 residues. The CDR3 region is CASNRLDPAGGGDTQYF. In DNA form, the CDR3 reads TGCGCCAGCAACCGCCTCGACCCAGCGGGGGGTGGAGATACGCAGTATTTT.

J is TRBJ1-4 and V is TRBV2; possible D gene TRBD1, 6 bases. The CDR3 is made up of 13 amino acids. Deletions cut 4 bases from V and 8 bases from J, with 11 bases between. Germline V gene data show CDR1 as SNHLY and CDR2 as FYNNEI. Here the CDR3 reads CASSGRGGEKLFF. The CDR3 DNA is TGTGCCAGCAGTGGCAGGGGTGGCGAAAAACTGTTTTTT.

The CDR3 loop reads CAWRGQWETQYF. DNA for the CDR3: TGTGCCTGGAGGGGACAGTGGGAGACCCAGTACTTC. V is TRBV30 and J is TRBJ2-5; 7 nucleotides agree with TRBD1. This CDR3 region has 12 residues. Germline trimming cut 3 bases from V and 5 bases from J; bases unmatched to any gene: 3. Germline V gene lookup returns CDR1 GTSNPN and CDR2 SVGIG (reference sequence).

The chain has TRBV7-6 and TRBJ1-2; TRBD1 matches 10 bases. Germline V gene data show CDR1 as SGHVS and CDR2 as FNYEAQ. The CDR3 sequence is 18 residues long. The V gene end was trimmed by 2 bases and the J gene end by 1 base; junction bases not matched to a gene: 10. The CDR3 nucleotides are TGTGCCAGCAGCTTAACGGGACAGGGGTTTGAGAATAACTATGGCTACACCTTC. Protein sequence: CASSLTGQGFENNYGYTF.

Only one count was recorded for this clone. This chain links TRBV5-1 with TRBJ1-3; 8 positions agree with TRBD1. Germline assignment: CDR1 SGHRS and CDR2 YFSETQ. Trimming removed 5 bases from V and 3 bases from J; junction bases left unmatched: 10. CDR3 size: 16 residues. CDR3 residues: CASSLTAGTGGNTIYF. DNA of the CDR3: TGCGCCAGCAGTTTAACTGCCGGGACAGGTGGAAACACCATATATTTT.

DNA for the CDR3: TGTGCCTGGACCGCCCGAGTGGGGATCAGCAACTATGGCTACACCTTC. Its protein is CAWTARVGISNYGYTF. The genes are TRBV30 and TRBJ1-2; D is unclear. The CDR3 spans 16 residues. Germline V gene data show CDR1 as GTSNPN and CDR2 as SVGIG (reference sequence). Between the trimmed V and J ends, which lost 4 bases and 2 bases, there was a span of 20 bases.

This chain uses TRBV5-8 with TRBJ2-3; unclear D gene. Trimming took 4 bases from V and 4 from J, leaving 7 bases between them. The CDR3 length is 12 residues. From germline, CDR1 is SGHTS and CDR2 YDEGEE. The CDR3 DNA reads TGTGCCAGCAGCGAGACTCCAGATACGCAGTATTTT. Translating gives CASSETPDTQYF.

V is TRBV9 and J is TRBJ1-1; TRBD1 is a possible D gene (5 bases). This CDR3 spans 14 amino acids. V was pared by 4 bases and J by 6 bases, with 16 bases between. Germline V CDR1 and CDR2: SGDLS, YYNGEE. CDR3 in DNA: TGTGCCAGCAGCCCTGGGGGTACAGATCCTGAAGCTTTCTTT. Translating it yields CASSPGGTDPEAFF.

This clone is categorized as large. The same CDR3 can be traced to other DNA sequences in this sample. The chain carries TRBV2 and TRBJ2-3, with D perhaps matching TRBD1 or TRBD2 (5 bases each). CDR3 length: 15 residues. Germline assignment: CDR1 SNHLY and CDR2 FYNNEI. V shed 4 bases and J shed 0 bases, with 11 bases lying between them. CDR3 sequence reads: CASSAGTASTDTQYF. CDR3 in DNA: TGTGCCAGCAGTGCTGGGACGGCTAGCACAGATACGCAGTATTTT. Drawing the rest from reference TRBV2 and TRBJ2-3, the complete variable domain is EPEVTQTPSHQVTQMGQEVILRCVPISNHLYFYWYRQILGQKVEFLVSFYNNEISEKSEIFDDQFSVERPDGSNFTLKIRSTKLEDSAMYFCASSAGTASTDTQYFGPGTRLTVL.